These 10 T cell receptor beta chains originate from one sample sequenced in a study of cytomegalovirus exposure and HLA in healthy donors. PCR was performed using 60 Vbeta and 13 Jbeta primers. Here immunoSEQ multiplex PCR was the method, and the copy in TCRdb shows in-frame clones only, minus some. The sample lists approximately 150,000 clones, roughly 79% occurring once. Sequenced: PBMCs. These receptors originate from a woman aged 18-35 years in good health and CMV-seropositive.

This clone has a handful of counts. The V and J genes are TRBV5-4 and TRBJ1-2; perhaps TRBD1 as D (6 bases). The CDR3 contains 15 residues. CDR1 and CDR2 from the germline V gene are SGHNT and YYREEE (reference sequence). V was shortened by 4 bases and J by 4 bases, with 17 bases between the two germline ends. The CDR3 region is CASSPRTGRAYGYTF. The CDR3 DNA reads as TGTGCCAGCAGCCCCCGTACAGGGCGGGCCTATGGCTACACCTTC.

This clone was seen more than once but under ten times. This chain joins TRBV10-3 and TRBJ1-4; D gene uncertain. The V gene's germline CDR1 is ENHRY and CDR2 SYGVKD. This CDR3 spans 14 amino acids. V was pared by 6 bases and J by 5 bases, with 13 bases between. CDR3 sequence: CAIRPGEENEKLFF. In DNA, the CDR3 is TGTGCCATCAGGCCGGGAGAAGAAAATGAAAAACTGTTTTTT.

This chain joins TRBV27 and TRBJ1-6; no clear D. Trimming stripped 2 bases from V and 0 bases from J, with 11 bases between. CDR1 MNHEY and CDR2 SMNVEV come from the germline V gene (reference sequence). This CDR3 is 17 amino acids long. The CDR3 nucleotides are TGTGCCAGCAGTTTAGCTCCGGGGAGCTCCTATAATTCACCCCTCCACTTT. It translates to CASSLAPGSSYNSPLHF.

V and J are TRBV4-1 and TRBJ2-4; D unclear. Trimming removed 0 bases at V and 8 bases at J, with 11 bases between. Germline-derived CDR1 and CDR2 are MGHRA and YSYEKL. The CDR3 has 14 residues. CDR3 sequence: CASSQEAALDIQYF. The CDR3 coding sequence is TGCGCCAGCAGCCAAGAGGCCGCCCTAGACATTCAGTACTTC.

The V and J genes are TRBV7-9 and TRBJ2-7, with D unresolved. Germline assignment: CDR1 SEHNR and CDR2 FQNEAQ (reference sequence). This CDR3 contains 12 residues. Trimming pared 7 bases from V and 0 bases from J, leaving 7 bases between. The CDR3 DNA follows: TGTGCCAGCACCTCGTTCTCCTACGAGCAGTACTTC. Amino acids: CASTSFSYEQYF.

CDR3 protein: CASSGALGREGNIQYF. As DNA, the CDR3 is TGTGCCAGTAGCGGGGCCCTGGGCAGGGAGGGGAACATTCAGTACTTC. V gene TRBV19 combines with J gene TRBJ2-4; 7 nucleotides agree with TRBD2. J lost 7 bases, V lost 6 bases, and 15 bases had no gene match. Looked up from germline, CDR1 is LNHDA and CDR2 is SQIVND (reference sequence). This CDR3 has 16 amino acids.

The sample holds one count of this clone. The V and J genes are TRBV5-8 and TRBJ1-1; maybe TRBD1 (5 bases). This CDR3 is built from 16 residues. CDR1 SGHTS and CDR2 YDEGEE come from the germline V gene. The V end was cut by 4 bases, the J end by 7 bases, with 23 bases between. CDR3: CASSHVRGGVYGEAFF. The CDR3 nucleotides are TGTGCCAGCAGCCATGTTCGGGGGGGGGTTTATGGTGAAGCTTTCTTT.

This sequence joins TRBV11-3 and TRBJ2-2; 7 positions agree with TRBD1. The CDR3 is made up of 17 amino acids. The J segment lost 1 base and the V segment lost 1 base, leaving 6 bases of the junction unmatched. Per the germline V gene, CDR1 is SGHNT and CDR2 is YENEEA. The CDR3 DNA reads TGTGCCAGCAGCTTAGGGAGACAGGGATGGAACACCGGGGAGCTGTTTTTT. Translated, it gives CASSLGRQGWNTGELFF. Looking up the rest from reference TRBV11-3 and TRBJ2-2 gives the full variable domain: EAGVVQSPRYKIIEKKQPVAFWCNPISGHNTLYWYLQNLGQGPELLIRYENEEAVDDSQLPKDRFSAERLKGVDSTLKIQPAELGDSAVYLCASSLGRQGWNTGELFFGEGSRLTVL.

The J gene is TRBJ2-5, the V gene TRBV2, with D tentatively TRBD2 (7 bases). This CDR3 has 15 residues. Germline V gives CDR1 SNHLY, CDR2 FYNNEI. Trimming took off 6 bases at V and 2 bases at J, with 16 bases between the two ends. In DNA form, the CDR3 reads TGTGCCAGCAGCACCAGAGGGGGGGGTCAAGAGACCCAGTACTTC. Its protein product is CASSTRGGGQETQYF.

The genes are TRBV30 and TRBJ1-1; weak D call: TRBD1 (5 bases). The CDR3 has 13 amino acids. CDR1 GTSNPN and CDR2 SVGIG come from the germline V gene (reference sequence). V lost 0 bases and J lost 3, with 8 bases in between. In DNA form, the CDR3 reads TGTGCCTGGAGTGTGGGAGGGGACACTGAAGCTTTCTTT. It is translated as CAWSVGGDTEAFF. Combining the CDR3 with reference TRBV30 and TRBJ1-1 gives the whole variable domain SQTIHQWPATLVQPVGSPLSLECTVEGTSNPNLYWYRQAAGRGLQLLFYSVGIGQISSEVPQNLSASRPQDRQFILSSKKLLLSDSGFYLCAWSVGGDTEAFFGQGTRLTVV.